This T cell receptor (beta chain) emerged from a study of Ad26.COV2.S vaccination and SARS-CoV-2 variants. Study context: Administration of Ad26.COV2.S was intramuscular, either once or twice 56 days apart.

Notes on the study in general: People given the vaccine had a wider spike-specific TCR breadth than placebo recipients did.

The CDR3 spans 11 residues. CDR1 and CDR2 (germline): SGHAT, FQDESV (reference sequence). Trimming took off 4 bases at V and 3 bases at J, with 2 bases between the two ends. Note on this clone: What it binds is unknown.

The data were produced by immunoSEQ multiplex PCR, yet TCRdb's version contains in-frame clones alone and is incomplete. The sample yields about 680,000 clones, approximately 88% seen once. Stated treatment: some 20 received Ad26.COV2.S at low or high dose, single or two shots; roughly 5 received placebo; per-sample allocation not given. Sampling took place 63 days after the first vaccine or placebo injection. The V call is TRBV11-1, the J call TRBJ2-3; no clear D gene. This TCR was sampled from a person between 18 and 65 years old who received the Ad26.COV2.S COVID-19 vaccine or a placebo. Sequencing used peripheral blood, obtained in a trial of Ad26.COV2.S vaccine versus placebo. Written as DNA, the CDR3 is TGTGCCAGCAGCTCAACAGATACGCAGTATTTT. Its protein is CASSSTDTQYF.